The present T cell receptor (beta chain) was sequenced within a study of cytomegalovirus exposure and HLA in healthy donors. General study findings and limits: Rarity held for most TCR sequences, but there were some public TCRs that occurred in many donors. In an earlier analysis, most TCR beta V segments were productive about 87% or about 30% of the time. Per a later analysis, HLA-associated TCR beta chains showed more clonal expansion than other, equally common TCR beta chains.

13 Jbeta primers and 60 Vbeta primers were used for the PCR. Using immunoSEQ multiplex PCR, the repertoire was profiled, and TCRdb retains in-frame clones only, with some absent. The sample records about 130,000 clones, less than 85% being singletons. The V gene lost 7 bases and the J gene lost 8 bases, with 11 bases spanning the gap. Germline assignment: CDR1 SQVTM and CDR2 ANQGSEA. The CDR3 covers 10 residues. In regard to this clone: Its target is unknown.

This chain connects TRBV29-1 to TRBJ1-2, with D uncertain. The receptor was derived from a male donor in good health and CMV-seronegative. The sample was PBMCs. CDR3 sequence (DNA): TGCAGCGCCGGCGAGGAGGGCTACACCTTC. This encodes CSAGEEGYTF.